This record concerns one T cell receptor (beta chain) sequence. Its antigen is undetermined. These data belong to a study of OX40 agonist ivuxolimab in advanced cancers. The overall study: Age averaged about 62 years (range about 20 to 80), and 82.7% were male. Patients with prior anti-PD-1, anti-PD-L1 or anti-CTLA-4 therapy were eligible; 40% to 45% had some. Study conclusions and caveats: Fewer expanded clones were found on average in CD4+ than in CD8+ T cells.

CDR1 and CDR2 (germline): LGHNA, YSLEER. Trimming took off 1 base at V and 3 bases at J, with 8 bases between the two ends. The CDR3 totals 14 residues. Using immunoSEQ multiplex PCR, the repertoire was profiled, and TCRdb retains in-frame clones only, with some absent. This sample has 40,000 or so clones, with roughly 90% found just once. This specimen was CD4+ or CD8+ T cells sorted from blood, taken in a trial of the OX40 agonist ivuxolimab. The receptor comes from an adult with an advanced solid tumor such as melanoma, head and neck, liver or kidney cancer. The rearrangement links TRBV4-3 to TRBJ2-3; no definite D call. DNA for the CDR3: TGCGCCAGCAGCCAAGCTCGGCAGACAGATACGCAGTATTTT. Translating it yields CASSQARQTDTQYF.